The entry that follows covers one T cell receptor (beta chain) sequence. Assay: immunoSEQ multiplex PCR; the TCRdb copy retains only in-frame clones and omits some. The sample has around 160,000 clones; 75% to 85% are singletons. The germline gives CDR1 KGHDR, CDR2 SFDVKD. Deletions cut 9 bases from V and 0 bases from J, with 17 bases between. The length of the CDR3 is 16 residues. The data belong to a study of blood T cell repertoires in COVID-19. Overall study context: Specimens from acute and convalescent COVID-19 originated in the United States, Italy and Spain.

The sample taken for sequencing was peripheral blood. This receptor was identified in a human donor in a cohort sampled during active COVID-19. The V call is TRBV24-1, the J call TRBJ2-1; D is uncertain. The CDR3 coding sequence is TGTGCCACCCCCATTGATAGCTTTGGCTCCTACAATGAGCAGTTCTTC. Its protein product is CATPIDSFGSYNEQFF.